The 25 T cell receptor beta chains below all came from one sample that was sequenced in a study of shared clonotypes between healthy human individuals. The protocol was immunoSEQ multiplex PCR, while the TCRdb copy is restricted to in-frame clones and leaves out a portion. The repertoire holds around 1.5 million clones, with 95% to 99% as singletons. The sample taken for sequencing was naive CD4+ T cells sorted from blood. Subset meaning: CD45RA+ positively selected. Receptor source: a man younger than 40 in good health.

This clone was recorded a few times. The chain couples TRBV7-2 to TRBJ1-2; D gene ambiguous. V dropped 5 bases and J dropped 0 bases, with 1 base sitting between them. From germline, CDR1 is SGHTA and CDR2 FQGNSA. There are 11 residues in the CDR3. CDR3 residues: CASSTNYGYTF. The DNA of the CDR3 is TGTGCCAGCAGCACTAACTATGGCTACACCTTC.

This chain joins TRBV18 and TRBJ2-1; TRBD2 matches at 9 bases. Germline V lookup: CDR1 KGHSH, CDR2 LQKENI. V was clipped by 3 bases and J by 6 bases; unmatched bases: 9. The CDR3 is made up of 16 amino acids. CDR3 in DNA: TGTGCCAGCTCACCGGGCGGGAGGGCCTACCGCAATGAGCAGTTCTTC. It translates to CASSPGGRAYRNEQFF.

The rearrangement joins TRBV7-8 to TRBJ2-2, with D maybe TRBD2 (6 bases). Trimming removed 2 bases from V and 5 bases from J, with 12 bases in between. The germline V gene encodes CDR1 SGHVS and CDR2 FQNEAQ. This CDR3 is 15 amino acids long. The CDR3 sequence is CASSLRLGGTGELFF. Here the CDR3 DNA reads TGTGCCAGCAGCTTACGCCTAGGAGGGACCGGGGAGCTGTTTTTT.

This sequence joins TRBV5-4 and TRBJ2-7; D is uncertain. This CDR3 is built from 14 residues. V was clipped by 4 bases and J by 5 bases, with 16 bases between them. Germline loops: CDR1 SGHNT, CDR2 YYREEE (reference sequence). The CDR3 DNA reads TGTGCCAGCAGCCCCTTCTCTAATCTCCACGAGCAGTACTTC. The encoded protein is CASSPFSNLHEQYF.

The chain combines TRBV5-4 with TRBJ2-7; the D gene is possibly TRBD2 (5 bases). The CDR3 extends over 15 amino acids. The ends were cut back, 4 bases at V and 1 base at J, with 15 bases in the middle. Germline-derived CDR1 and CDR2 are SGHNT and YYREEE (reference sequence). The chain's CDR3 is CASSGSLAGSYEQYF. The CDR3, as DNA: TGTGCCAGCAGCGGGAGTTTGGCCGGGTCCTACGAGCAGTACTTC.

The CDR3 DNA reads TGTGCCAGCTCACCCCAGCAGGCAGGGGTTTGGGAGACCCAGTACTTC. Translated, it gives CASSPQQAGVWETQYF. The rearrangement joins TRBV18 to TRBJ2-5, with a weak D call TRBD1 (6 bases). V was shortened by 3 bases and J by 5 bases, with 19 bases between the two germline ends. Looked up from germline, CDR1 is KGHSH and CDR2 is LQKENI. The CDR3 is 16 amino acids.

V gene TRBV11-1 combines with J gene TRBJ1-1; TRBD1 agrees at 7 bases. The J segment lost 7 bases and the V segment lost 3 bases, leaving 11 bases of the junction unmatched. This CDR3 has 15 residues. The germline V gene encodes CDR1 SGHAT and CDR2 FQDESV (reference sequence). The CDR3 sequence: CASSLGPTGVVEAFF. For the CDR3, the DNA is TGTGCCAGCAGCTTGGGGCCTACAGGGGTCGTTGAAGCTTTCTTT.

Notes on this clone: The identical CDR3 is also encoded by other nucleotide sequences in the sample. The genes are TRBV27 and TRBJ1-5, with no clear D. CDR1 MNHEY and CDR2 SMNVEV come from the germline V gene (reference sequence). The CDR3 length is 12 residues. Trimming took off 6 bases at V and 2 bases at J, with 5 bases between the two ends. The CDR3 DNA reads as TGTGCCAGCAGAACGGGCAATCAGCCCCAGCATTTT. Protein: CASRTGNQPQHF.

The chain recombines TRBV7-2 with TRBJ2-7, with 8 positions matching TRBD1. CDR3 length equals 14 residues. Germline loops: CDR1 SGHTA, CDR2 FQGNSA. The V and J ends lost 4 bases and 7 bases, in that order; junction bases with no gene match: 9. The CDR3 DNA reads TGTGCCAGCAGCTCTAGACAGGGGAGTCGGGAGCAGTACTTC. Its translation: CASSSRQGSREQYF.

The chain has TRBV5-1 and TRBJ1-3; D is uncertain. Germline V gene lookup returns CDR1 SGHRS and CDR2 YFSETQ. There are 15 residues in the CDR3. The V gene lost 2 bases and the J gene lost 0 bases, with 9 bases spanning the gap. CDR3 in amino acids: CASSFVGDSGNTIYF. CDR3 coding DNA: TGCGCCAGCAGCTTTGTGGGAGACTCTGGAAACACCATATATTTT.

V gene TRBV29-1 combines with J gene TRBJ2-1; D ambiguous. From germline, CDR1 is SQVTM and CDR2 ANQGSEA. The CDR3 runs 14 residues. Between the trimmed V and J ends, which lost 3 bases and 4 bases, there was a span of 13 bases. CDR3 nucleotide sequence: TGCAGCGTTGATATTCTACGGGTATACAATGAGCAGTTCTTC. Protein sequence: CSVDILRVYNEQFF.

A word on this clone: Compared with germline, one end of the junction differs, possibly owing to a read error. Other DNA sequences within the sample encode an identical CDR3. This CDR3 is CASSEGQSSYEQYF. The CDR3 region has the DNA TGTGCCAGTAGCGAGGGACAGAGCTCCTACGAGCAGTACTTC. The chain joins TRBV9 to TRBJ2-7; TRBD1 matches at 7 bases. Germline CDR1 reads SGDLS; CDR2 reads YYNGEE. The length of the CDR3 is 14 residues. Full variable domain (outside the CDR3, taken from reference TRBV9 and TRBJ2-7): DSGVTQTPKHLITATGQRVTLRCSPRSGDLSVYWYQQSLDQGLQFLIQYYNGEERAKGNILERFSAQQFPDLHSELNLSSLELGDSALYFCASSEGQSSYEQYFGPGTRLTVT.

The chain carries TRBV9 and TRBJ2-3, with 12 bases matching TRBD2. Looked up from germline, CDR1 is SGDLS and CDR2 is YYNGEE. The trim removed 6 bases at V and 4 bases at J, leaving 6 bases unmatched. CDR3 size: 15 residues. The CDR3 bases are TGTGCCAGCAAACCTAGCGGGAGGGCCGCAGATACGCAGTATTTT. This codes for CASKPSGRAADTQYF.

V is TRBV6-1 and J is TRBJ2-7; TRBD2 matches 10 bases. V was clipped by 4 bases and J by 2 bases; unmatched bases: 11. Germline V lookup: CDR1 MNHNS, CDR2 SASEGT. The CDR3 runs 17 residues. DNA of the CDR3: TGTGCCAGCAGTGCTTATACCGGGACTAGCGTAACCTACGAGCAGTACTTC. Translating gives CASSAYTGTSVTYEQYF.

The chain carries TRBV5-1 and TRBJ2-3, with D perhaps being TRBD1 or TRBD2 (5 bases each). The germline V and J ends were trimmed by 2 bases and 4 bases, with 8 bases remaining between them. The CDR3 totals 13 residues. In germline, CDR1 is SGHRS, CDR2 YFSETQ. The chain's CDR3 is CASSFLGADTQYF. The CDR3 DNA is TGCGCCAGCAGCTTCCTGGGGGCAGATACGCAGTATTTT.

This clone was observed a few times. Other DNA variants within this sample encode the same CDR3. The chain couples TRBV9 to TRBJ2-5; 10 bases are a match to TRBD1. Germline V gene data show CDR1 as SGDLS and CDR2 as YYNGEE. The CDR3 runs to 15 residues. Trimming took 0 bases from V and 5 from J; bases not matched to a gene: 4. This CDR3 reads CASSVVGTGVETQYF. CDR3 coding DNA: TGTGCCAGCAGCGTAGTTGGGACAGGGGTGGAGACCCAGTACTTC.

The rearrangement links TRBV5-1 to TRBJ2-5; the D is unclear. The V end lost 4 bases, the J end lost 3 bases, and 7 bases lay between the germline ends. The CDR3 runs to 12 residues. In germline, CDR1 is SGHRS, CDR2 YFSETQ. CDR3 in DNA: TGCGCCAGCAGCAACCCTGAAGAGACCCAGTACTTC. Amino acids: CASSNPEETQYF.

The chain is built from TRBV1 and TRBJ2-7; the table's D call of TRBD2 was not tested on the DNA. TRBV1 is labeled a pseudogene. This CDR3 is built from 16 residues. The CDR3 loop reads CTSSHSCPAEYYEQYF. For the CDR3, the DNA is TGCACCAGCAGCCACTCATGCCCAGCGGAGTACTACGAGCAGTACTTC.

The chain employs TRBV29-1 and TRBJ1-2; D call uncertain. CDR1 SQVTM and CDR2 ANQGSEA come from the germline V gene. The ends were cut back, 4 bases at V and 7 bases at J, with 7 bases in the middle. The CDR3 spans 10 residues. The CDR3 sequence is CSVGWGGYTF. The CDR3 DNA reads as TGCAGCGTTGGCTGGGGTGGCTACACCTTC.

The rearrangement joins TRBV11-2 to TRBJ2-7; D is unresolved. The V end was cut by 5 bases, the J end by 3 bases, with 2 bases between. CDR3 length: 10 residues. Germline-derived CDR1 and CDR2 are SGHAT and FQNNGV. The CDR3 coding sequence is TGTGCCAGCAGCCACTACGAGCAGTACTTC. Translated: CASSHYEQYF.

The CDR3 here is CAWSVRVASEQFF. The CDR3 nucleotides read TGTGCCTGGAGTGTAAGGGTTGCGTCAGAGCAGTTCTTC. This chain uses TRBV30 with TRBJ2-1, with D unresolved. Trimming took 0 bases from V and 10 from J, leaving 13 bases between them. The length of the CDR3 is 13 residues. Germline CDR1 reads GTSNPN; CDR2 reads SVGIG (reference sequence).

The DNA for the CDR3 is TGTGCCAGCAGTCCGTGGGCCTGGACCGGGGAGCTGTTTTTT. It is translated as CASSPWAWTGELFF. V and J are TRBV5-8 and TRBJ2-2; no reliable D call. Germline values: CDR1 SGHTS, CDR2 YDEGEE. V shed 5 bases and J shed 5 bases, with 13 bases lying between them. The CDR3 length is 14 residues.

This rearrangement joins TRBV5-1 to TRBJ2-1, with 10 nucleotides matching TRBD2. CDR1 is SGHRS, CDR2 YFSETQ, per germline. The V and J ends lost 4 bases and 8 bases, in that order; junction bases with no gene match: 21. CDR3 length equals 19 residues. The DNA for the CDR3 is TGCGCCAGCAGCCCTGAGCGGGAGGGCTTTAGTCTAGCGCGATATGAGCAGTTCTTC. Its protein product is CASSPEREGFSLARYEQFF.

The chain couples TRBV9 to TRBJ2-3; 15 bases line up with TRBD2. Germline V CDR1 and CDR2: SGDLS, YYNGEE. This CDR3 spans 16 amino acids. With V trimmed by 7 bases and J by 2 bases, 5 bases remained unmatched. CDR3 loop: CASQGTSGRITDTQYF. CDR3 coding DNA: TGTGCCAGCCAAGGGACTAGCGGGAGGATCACAGATACGCAGTATTTT.

The chain employs TRBV2 and TRBJ2-2; no reliable D call. Germline-derived CDR1 and CDR2 are SNHLY and FYNNEI. The CDR3 is 14 residues long. The V end lost 2 bases, the J end lost 4 bases, and 8 bases lay between the germline ends. CDR3 bases: TGTGCCAGCAGTGAAAGGCAGATCACCGGGGAGCTGTTTTTT. Amino acids: CASSERQITGELFF.